This paragraph reports one T cell receptor beta chain. The ends were cut back, 4 bases at V and 1 base at J, with 13 bases in the middle. This CDR3 region has 15 residues. Germline CDR1 reads LGHNA; CDR2 reads YSLEER. The data stem from a study of blood T cell repertoires in COVID-19. On the study more broadly: There were acute and convalescent COVID-19 samples, and they came from the United States, Italy and Spain. PBMCs, B-cell-depleted T cells, or T cells provided the cDNA or gDNA that made up the material.

Under the authors' procedure: For nucleated cells, counts were estimated from reference gene primer amplification. The repertoire was sequenced with immunoSEQ multiplex PCR; TCRdb's copy has only in-frame clones and lacks some. D and trimming come from the DNA, and the V and J calls and clone size come from that table. The data show approximately 340,000 clones, with around four fifths seen just once and about 3% held by the top ten. This receptor was obtained from a man younger than 45 with active or convalescent COVID-19. The sample consisted of peripheral blood. The V call is TRBV4-3, the J call TRBJ1-2; D ambiguous. CDR3 coding DNA: TGCGCCAGCAGCCGAGCACTGCAACGTAACTATGGCTACACCTTC. It yields the protein CASSRALQRNYGYTF.